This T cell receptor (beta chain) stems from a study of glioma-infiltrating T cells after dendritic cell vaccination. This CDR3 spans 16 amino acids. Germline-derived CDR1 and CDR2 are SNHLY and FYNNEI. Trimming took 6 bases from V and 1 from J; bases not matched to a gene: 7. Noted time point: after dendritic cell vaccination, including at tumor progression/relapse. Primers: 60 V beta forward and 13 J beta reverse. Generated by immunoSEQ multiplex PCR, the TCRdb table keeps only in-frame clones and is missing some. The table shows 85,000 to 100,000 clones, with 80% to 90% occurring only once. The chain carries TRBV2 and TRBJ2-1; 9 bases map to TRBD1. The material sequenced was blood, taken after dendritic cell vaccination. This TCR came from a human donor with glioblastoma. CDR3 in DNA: TGTGCCAGCAGCGATACCGGGACAGGGTCCTACAATGAGCAGTTCTTC. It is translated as CASSDTGTGSYNEQFF. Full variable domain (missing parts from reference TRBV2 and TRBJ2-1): EPEVTQTPSHQVTQMGQEVILRCVPISNHLYFYWYRQILGQKVEFLVSFYNNEISEKSEIFDDQFSVERPDGSNFTLKIRSTKLEDSAMYFCASSDTGTGSYNEQFFGPGTRLTVL.